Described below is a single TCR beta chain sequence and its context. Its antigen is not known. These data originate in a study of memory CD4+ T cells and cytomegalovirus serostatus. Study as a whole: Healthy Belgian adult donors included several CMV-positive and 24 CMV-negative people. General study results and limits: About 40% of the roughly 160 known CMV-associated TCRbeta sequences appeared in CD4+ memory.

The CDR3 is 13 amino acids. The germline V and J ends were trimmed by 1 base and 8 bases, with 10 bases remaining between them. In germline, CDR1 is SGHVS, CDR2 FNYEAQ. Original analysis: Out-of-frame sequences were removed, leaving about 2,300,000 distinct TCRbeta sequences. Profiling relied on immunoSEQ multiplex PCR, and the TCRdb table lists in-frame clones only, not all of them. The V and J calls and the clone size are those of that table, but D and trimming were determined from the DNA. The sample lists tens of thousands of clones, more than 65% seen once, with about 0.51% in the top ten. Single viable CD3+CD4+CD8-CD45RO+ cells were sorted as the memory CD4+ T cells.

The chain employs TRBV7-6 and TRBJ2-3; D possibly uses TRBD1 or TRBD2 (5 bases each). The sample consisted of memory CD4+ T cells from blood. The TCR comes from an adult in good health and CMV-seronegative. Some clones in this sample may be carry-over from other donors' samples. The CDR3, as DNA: TGTGCCAGCAGCTTAGTTAATGGGGGTACGCAGTATTTT. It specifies CASSLVNGGTQYF.